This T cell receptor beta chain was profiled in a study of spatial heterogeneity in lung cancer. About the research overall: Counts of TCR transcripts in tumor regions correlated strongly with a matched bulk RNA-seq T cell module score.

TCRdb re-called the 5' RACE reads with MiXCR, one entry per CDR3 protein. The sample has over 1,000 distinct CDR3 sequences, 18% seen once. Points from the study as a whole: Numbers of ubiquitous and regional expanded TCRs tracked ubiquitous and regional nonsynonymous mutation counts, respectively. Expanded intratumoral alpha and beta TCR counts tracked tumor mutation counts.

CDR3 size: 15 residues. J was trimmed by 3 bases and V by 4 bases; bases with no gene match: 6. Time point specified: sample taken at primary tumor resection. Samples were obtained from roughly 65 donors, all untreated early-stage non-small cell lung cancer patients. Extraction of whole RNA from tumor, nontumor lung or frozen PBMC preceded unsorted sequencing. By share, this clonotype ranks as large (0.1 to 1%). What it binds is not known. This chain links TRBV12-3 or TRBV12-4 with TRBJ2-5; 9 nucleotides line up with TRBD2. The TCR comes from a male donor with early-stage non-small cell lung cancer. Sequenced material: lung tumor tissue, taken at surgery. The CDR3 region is CASSSPGGGEETQYF. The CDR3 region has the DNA TGTGCCAGCAGTTCCCCTGGCGGGGGGGAAGAGACCCAGTACTTC.